This T cell receptor beta chain was identified in a study of blood T cells in healthy people across ages. This clonotype was picked up a small number of times. PCR was performed a second time for roughly 7 to 11 cycles using a sample-barcoded 5' primer and a J-beta primer mix. TCRdb fed the 5' RACE reads into MiXCR, producing one record per CDR3 protein. The data hold more than 800,000 distinct CDR3 sequences, with around 45% observed a single time. Looked up from germline, CDR1 is MGHDK and CDR2 is SYGVNS. The CDR3 is 15 amino acids. Trimming pared 4 bases from V and 1 base from J, leaving 11 bases between.

This TCR was sampled from an older woman in good health. The rearrangement links TRBV25-1 to TRBJ2-1, with D possibly matching TRBD1 (5 bases). Sample: blood. In DNA, the CDR3 is TGTGCCAGCAGTGGTGACAGTTCATCCTACAATGAGCAGTTCTTC. It translates to CASSGDSSSYNEQFF. Variable domain in full (rest from reference TRBV25-1 and TRBJ2-1): EADIYQTPRYLVIGTGKKITLECSQTMGHDKMYWYQQDPGMELHLIHYSYGVNSTEKGDLSSESTVSRIRTEHFPLTLESARPSHTSQYLCASSGDSSSYNEQFFGPGTRLTVL.